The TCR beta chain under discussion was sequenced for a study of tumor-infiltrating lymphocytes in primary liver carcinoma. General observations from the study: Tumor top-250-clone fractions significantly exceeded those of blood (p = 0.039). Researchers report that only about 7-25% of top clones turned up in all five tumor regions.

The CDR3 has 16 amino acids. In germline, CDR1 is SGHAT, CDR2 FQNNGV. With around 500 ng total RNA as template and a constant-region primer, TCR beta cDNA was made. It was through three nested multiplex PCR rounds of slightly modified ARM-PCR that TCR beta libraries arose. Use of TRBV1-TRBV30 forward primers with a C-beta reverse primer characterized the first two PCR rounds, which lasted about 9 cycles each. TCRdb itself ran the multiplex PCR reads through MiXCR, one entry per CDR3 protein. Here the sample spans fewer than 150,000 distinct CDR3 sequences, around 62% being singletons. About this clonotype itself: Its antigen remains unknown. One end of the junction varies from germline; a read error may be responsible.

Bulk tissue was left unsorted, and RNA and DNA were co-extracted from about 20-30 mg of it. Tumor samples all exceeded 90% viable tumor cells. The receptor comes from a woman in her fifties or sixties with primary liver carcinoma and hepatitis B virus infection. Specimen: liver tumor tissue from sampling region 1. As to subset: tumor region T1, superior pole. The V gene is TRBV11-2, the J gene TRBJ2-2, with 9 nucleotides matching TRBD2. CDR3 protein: CASSLSSGLAGGELFF. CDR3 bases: TGTGCCAGCAGCTTAAGCTCGGGACTAGCTGGCGGGGAGCTTTTTTTT.